The present TCR beta chain was sequenced within a study of T cell changes during pregnancy in multiple sclerosis (dated by TCRdb to the late 2010s). With respect to the entire study: The study looked at changes in the T cell repertoire across pregnancy in women with multiple sclerosis.

The method behind the library was the immunoSEQ multiplex PCR assay. This immuneACCESS table, as held by TCRdb, lists in-frame sequences with V and J called but not all clones. Of the missing ones, under half trace to an unresolved V gene in checked studies; the others have no known cause. Present in this sample are around 40,000 clones, roughly nine tenths of which were seen just once. The ten largest account for 0.7% to 1% of the sample. This clone was picked up one time. Its antigen remains unidentified. Nothing much larger sits one base from this clone, and base qualities are not available. CDR1 is given as MNHNY and CDR2 as SVGAGI, both from the germline V gene (reference sequence). Germline trimming: 7 bases from V, 2 bases from J; junction bases outside gene matches: 6. From the cysteine through the phenylalanine, the CDR3 covers 15 amino acids. Just CDR3 DNA is preserved here, 45 bases in frame from base 1.

The chain couples TRBV6-6 to TRBJ2-7; the junction holds 12 bases that match TRBD2. This receptor was obtained from a female donor with multiple sclerosis, enrolled in a pregnancy study. The material was CD4+ T cells from peripheral blood mononuclear cells, obtained in the third trimester of pregnancy. This receptor carries the CDR3 CASTGTSGLTYEQYF. The base sequence is TGTGCCAGCACCGGGACTAGCGGGTTGACCTACGAGCAGTACTTC.